This TCR beta chain was captured by sequencing in a study of human T cells and chemical hapten exposure. Study as a whole: Subjects had 2% DPC placed on around 2 cm by around 2 cm of upper inner arm skin for sensitization. There were per-sample TCR yield variations, arising mainly from small pooled library volume differences.

Original data processing: The median was around 88,000 TCRs per sample, ranging roughly 23,224 to 750,000. MiXCR was run by TCRdb on the RACE reads, yielding one entry per CDR3 protein. The V and J calls shown here were made by TCRdb, not taken from the authors' results. The sample has a few hundred thousand distinct CDR3 sequences; about 6% are singletons. This clonotype has a count of ten or more. Germline CDR1 is DFQATT and CDR2 is SNEGSKA (reference sequence). The CDR3 runs to 14 residues. Between the trimmed V and J ends, which lost 4 bases and 2 bases, there was a span of 11 bases. The time point here: patch test 2, 6 weeks after DPC sensitization. The treatment was: therapeutic diphenylcyclopropenone sensitization with weekly scalp DPC. Total RNA was extracted from unfractionated whole blood.

The sample here was whole blood, taken in connection with sensitization to the hapten diphenylcyclopropenone (DPC). V usage is TRBV20-1 and J usage is TRBJ1-4; D might be TRBD1 (5 bases). The TCR originated in a woman aged 18-35 years with alopecia areata. Some clones in this sample may be carry-over from other donors' samples. The CDR3 region is CSAKDSATNEKLFF. The CDR3 DNA follows: TGCAGTGCTAAAGACAGCGCCACTAATGAAAAACTGTTTTTT.